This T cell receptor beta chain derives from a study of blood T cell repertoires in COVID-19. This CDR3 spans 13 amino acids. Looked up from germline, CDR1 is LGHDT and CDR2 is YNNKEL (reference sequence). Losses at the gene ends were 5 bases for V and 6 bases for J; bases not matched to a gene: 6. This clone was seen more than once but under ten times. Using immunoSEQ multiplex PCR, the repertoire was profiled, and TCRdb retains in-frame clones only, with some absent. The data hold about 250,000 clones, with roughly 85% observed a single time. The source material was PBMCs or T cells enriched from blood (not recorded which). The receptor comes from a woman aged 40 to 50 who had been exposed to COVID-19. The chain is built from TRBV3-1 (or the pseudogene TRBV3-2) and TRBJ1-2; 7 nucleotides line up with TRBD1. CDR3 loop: CASSFGQADGYTF. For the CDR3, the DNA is TGTGCCAGCAGCTTCGGACAGGCGGATGGCTACACCTTC.